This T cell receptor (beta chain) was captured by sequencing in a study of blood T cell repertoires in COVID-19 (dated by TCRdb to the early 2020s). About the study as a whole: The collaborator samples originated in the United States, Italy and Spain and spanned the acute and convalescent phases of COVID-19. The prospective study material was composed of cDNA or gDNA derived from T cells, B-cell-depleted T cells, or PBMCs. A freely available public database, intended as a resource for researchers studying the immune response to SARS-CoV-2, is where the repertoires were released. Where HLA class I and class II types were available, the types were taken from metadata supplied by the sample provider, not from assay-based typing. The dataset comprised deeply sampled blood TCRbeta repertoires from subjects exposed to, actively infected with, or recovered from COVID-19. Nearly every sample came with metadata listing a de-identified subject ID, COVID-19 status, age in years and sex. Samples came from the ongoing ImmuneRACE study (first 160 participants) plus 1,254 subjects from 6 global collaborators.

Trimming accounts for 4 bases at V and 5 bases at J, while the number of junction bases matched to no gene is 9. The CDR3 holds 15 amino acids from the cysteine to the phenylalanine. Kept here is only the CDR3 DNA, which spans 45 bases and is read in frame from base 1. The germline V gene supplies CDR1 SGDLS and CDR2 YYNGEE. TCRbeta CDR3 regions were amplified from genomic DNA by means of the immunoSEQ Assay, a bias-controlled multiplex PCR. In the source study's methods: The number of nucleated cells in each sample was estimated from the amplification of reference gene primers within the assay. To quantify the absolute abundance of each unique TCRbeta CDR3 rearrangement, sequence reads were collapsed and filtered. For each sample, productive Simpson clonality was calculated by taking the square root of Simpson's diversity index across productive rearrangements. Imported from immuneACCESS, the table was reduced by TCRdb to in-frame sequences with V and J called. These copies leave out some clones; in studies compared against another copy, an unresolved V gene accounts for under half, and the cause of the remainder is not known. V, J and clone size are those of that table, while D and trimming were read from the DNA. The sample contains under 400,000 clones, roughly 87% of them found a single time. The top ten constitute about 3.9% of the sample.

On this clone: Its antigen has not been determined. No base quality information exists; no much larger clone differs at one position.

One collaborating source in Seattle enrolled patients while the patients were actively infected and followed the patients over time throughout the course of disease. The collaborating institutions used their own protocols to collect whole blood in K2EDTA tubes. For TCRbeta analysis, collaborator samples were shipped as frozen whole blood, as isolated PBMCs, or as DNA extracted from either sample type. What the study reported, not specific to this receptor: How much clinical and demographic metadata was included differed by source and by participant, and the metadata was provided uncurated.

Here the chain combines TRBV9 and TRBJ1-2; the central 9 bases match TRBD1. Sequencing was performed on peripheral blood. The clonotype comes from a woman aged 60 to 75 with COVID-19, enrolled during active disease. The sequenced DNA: TGTGCCAGCAGCCCCCAGGGACAGGGCTGGTATGGCTACACCTTC. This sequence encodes CASSPQGQGWYGYTF.